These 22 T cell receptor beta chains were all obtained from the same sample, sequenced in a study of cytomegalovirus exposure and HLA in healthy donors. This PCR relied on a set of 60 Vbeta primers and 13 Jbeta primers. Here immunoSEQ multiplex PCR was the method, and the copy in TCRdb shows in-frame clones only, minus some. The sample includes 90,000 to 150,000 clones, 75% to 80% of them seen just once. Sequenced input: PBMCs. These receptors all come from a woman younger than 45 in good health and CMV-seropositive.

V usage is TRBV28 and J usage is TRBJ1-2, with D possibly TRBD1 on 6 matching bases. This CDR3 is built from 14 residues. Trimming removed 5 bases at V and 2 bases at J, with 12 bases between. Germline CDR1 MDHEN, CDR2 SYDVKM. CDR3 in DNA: TGTGCCAGCAGTCAGACGCAGGGGAACTATGGCTACACCTTC. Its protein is CASSQTQGNYGYTF.

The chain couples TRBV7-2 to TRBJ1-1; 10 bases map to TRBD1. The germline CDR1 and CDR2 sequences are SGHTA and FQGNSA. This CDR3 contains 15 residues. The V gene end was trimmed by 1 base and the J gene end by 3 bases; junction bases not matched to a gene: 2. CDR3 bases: TGTGCCAGCAGCTTAGTAGGACAGGGGGACACTGAAGCTTTCTTT. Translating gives CASSLVGQGDTEAFF.

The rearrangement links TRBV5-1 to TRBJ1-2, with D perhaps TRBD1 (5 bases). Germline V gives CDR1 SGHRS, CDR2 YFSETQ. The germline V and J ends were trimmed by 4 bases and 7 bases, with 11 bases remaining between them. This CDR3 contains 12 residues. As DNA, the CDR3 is TGCGCCAGCAGCCGAGACAGTTTTGGCTACACCTTC. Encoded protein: CASSRDSFGYTF.

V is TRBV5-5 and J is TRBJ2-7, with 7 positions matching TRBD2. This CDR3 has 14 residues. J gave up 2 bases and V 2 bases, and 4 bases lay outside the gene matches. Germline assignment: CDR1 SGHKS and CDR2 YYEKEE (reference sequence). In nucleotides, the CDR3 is TGTGCCAGCAGCTTCATGGGGGGGGCCTACGAGCAGTACTTC. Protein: CASSFMGGAYEQYF.

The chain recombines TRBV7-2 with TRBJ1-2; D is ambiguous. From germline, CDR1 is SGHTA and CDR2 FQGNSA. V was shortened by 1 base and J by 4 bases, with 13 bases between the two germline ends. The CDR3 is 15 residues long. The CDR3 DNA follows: TGTGCCAGCAGCTTAGGGGAGCCTCTAGGCTATGGCTACACCTTC. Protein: CASSLGEPLGYGYTF.

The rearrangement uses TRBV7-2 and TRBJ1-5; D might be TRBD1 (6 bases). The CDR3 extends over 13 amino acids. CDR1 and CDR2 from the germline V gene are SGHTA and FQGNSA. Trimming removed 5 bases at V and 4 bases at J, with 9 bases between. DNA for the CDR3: TGTGCCAGCAGCCCAGACAGGAATCAGCCCCAGCATTTT. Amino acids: CASSPDRNQPQHF.

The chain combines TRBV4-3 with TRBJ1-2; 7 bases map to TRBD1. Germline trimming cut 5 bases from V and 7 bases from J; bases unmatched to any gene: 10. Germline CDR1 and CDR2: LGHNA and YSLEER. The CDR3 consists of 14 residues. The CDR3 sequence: CASSERGRRIGYTF. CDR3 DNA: TGCGCCAGCAGCGAGAGGGGGCGCCGAATTGGCTACACCTTC.

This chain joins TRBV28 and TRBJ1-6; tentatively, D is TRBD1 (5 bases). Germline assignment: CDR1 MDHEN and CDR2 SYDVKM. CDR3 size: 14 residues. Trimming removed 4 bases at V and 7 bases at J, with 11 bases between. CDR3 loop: CASSSPGGNSPLHF. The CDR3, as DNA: TGTGCCAGCAGTTCCCCCGGGGGAAATTCACCCCTCCACTTT.

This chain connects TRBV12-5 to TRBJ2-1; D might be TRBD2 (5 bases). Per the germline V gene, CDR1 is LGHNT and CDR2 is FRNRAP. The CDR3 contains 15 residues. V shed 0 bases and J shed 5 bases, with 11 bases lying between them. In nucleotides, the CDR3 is TGTGCTAGTGGTTTGGTAATGACTACCAACAATGAGCAGTTCTTC. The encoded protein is CASGLVMTTNNEQFF.

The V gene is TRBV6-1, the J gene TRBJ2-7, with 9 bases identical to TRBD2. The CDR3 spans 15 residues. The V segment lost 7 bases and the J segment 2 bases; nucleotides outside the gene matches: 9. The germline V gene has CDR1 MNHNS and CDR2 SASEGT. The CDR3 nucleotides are TGTGCCAGCACCCATACGGGACTAGCCACCTACGAGCAGTACTTC. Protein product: CASTHTGLATYEQYF.

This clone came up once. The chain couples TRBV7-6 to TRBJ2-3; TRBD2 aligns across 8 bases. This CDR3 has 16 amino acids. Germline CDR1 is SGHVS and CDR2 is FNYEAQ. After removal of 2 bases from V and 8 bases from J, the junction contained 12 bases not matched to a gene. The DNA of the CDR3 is TGTGCCAGCAGCTTAACCGGGGGGGGCCCGGGTGGTACGCAGTATTTT. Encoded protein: CASSLTGGGPGGTQYF.

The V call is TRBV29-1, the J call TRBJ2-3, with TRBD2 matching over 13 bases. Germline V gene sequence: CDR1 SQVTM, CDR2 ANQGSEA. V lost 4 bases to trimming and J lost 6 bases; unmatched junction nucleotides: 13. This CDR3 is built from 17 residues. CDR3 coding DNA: TGCAGCGTTGTGGGAACTAGCGGGGGGGCCTTGCGGGATACGCAGTATTTT. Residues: CSVVGTSGGALRDTQYF.

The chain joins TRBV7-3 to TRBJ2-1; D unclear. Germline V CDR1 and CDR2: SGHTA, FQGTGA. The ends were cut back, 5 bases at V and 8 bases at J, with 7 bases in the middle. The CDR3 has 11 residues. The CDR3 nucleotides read TGTGCCAGCAGCGCAAGCCATGAGCAGTTCTTC. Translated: CASSASHEQFF.

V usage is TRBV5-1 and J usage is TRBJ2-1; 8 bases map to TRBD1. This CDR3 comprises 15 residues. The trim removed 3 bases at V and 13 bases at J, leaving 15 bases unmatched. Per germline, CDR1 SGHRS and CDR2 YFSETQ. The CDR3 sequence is CASSSGQGVTSGQFF. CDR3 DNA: TGCGCCAGCAGCTCCGGACAGGGTGTTACTTCAGGTCAGTTCTTC.

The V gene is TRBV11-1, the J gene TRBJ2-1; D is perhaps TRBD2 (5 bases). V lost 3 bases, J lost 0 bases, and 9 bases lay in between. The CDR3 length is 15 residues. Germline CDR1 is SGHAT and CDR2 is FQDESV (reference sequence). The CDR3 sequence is CASSLMGSSYNEQFF. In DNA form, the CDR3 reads TGTGCCAGCAGCTTGATGGGGAGCTCCTACAATGAGCAGTTCTTC.

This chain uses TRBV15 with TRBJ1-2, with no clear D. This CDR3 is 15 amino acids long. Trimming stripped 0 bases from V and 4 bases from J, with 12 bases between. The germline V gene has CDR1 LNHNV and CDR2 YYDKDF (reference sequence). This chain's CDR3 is CATSRDKAGGYGYTF. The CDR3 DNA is TGTGCCACCAGCAGAGATAAGGCAGGTGGCTATGGCTACACCTTC.

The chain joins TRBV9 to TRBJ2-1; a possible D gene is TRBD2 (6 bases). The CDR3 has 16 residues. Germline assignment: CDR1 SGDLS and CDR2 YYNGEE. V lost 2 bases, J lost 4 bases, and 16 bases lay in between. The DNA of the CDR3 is TGTGCCAGCAGCGTCACGGGAGTTACTCTATACAATGAGCAGTTCTTC. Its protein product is CASSVTGVTLYNEQFF.

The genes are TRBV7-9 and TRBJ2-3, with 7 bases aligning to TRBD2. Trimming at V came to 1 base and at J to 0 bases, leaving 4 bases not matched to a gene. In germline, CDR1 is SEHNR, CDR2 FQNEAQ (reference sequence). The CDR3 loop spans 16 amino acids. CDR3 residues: CASSLVGTTSTDTQYF. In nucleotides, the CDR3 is TGTGCCAGCAGCTTAGTGGGGACTACTAGCACAGATACGCAGTATTTT.

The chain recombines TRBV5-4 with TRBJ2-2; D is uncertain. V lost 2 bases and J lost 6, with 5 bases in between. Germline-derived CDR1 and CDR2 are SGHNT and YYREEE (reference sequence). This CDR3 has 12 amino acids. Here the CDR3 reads CASSFQSGELFF. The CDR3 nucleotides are TGTGCCAGCAGCTTTCAGTCCGGGGAGCTGTTTTTT.

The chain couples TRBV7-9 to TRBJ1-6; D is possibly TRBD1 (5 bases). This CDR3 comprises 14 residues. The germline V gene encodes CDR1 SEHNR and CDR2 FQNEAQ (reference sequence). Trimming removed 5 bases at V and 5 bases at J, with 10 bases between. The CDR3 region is CASSTRGDNSPLHF. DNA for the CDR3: TGTGCCAGCAGCACCCGGGGGGATAATTCACCCCTCCACTTT.

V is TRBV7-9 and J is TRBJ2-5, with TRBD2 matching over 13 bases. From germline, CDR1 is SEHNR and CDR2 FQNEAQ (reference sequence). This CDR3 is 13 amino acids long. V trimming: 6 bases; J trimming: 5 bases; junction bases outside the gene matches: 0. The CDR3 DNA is TGTGCCAGCAGACTAGCGGGGGGGGAGACCCAGTACTTC. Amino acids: CASRLAGGETQYF.

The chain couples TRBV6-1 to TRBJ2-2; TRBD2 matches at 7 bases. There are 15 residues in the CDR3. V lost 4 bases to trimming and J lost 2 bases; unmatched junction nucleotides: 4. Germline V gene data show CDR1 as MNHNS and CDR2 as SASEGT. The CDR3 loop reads CASSVSTSNTGELFF. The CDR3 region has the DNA TGTGCCAGCAGTGTCTCGACTAGCAACACCGGGGAGCTGTTTTTT.